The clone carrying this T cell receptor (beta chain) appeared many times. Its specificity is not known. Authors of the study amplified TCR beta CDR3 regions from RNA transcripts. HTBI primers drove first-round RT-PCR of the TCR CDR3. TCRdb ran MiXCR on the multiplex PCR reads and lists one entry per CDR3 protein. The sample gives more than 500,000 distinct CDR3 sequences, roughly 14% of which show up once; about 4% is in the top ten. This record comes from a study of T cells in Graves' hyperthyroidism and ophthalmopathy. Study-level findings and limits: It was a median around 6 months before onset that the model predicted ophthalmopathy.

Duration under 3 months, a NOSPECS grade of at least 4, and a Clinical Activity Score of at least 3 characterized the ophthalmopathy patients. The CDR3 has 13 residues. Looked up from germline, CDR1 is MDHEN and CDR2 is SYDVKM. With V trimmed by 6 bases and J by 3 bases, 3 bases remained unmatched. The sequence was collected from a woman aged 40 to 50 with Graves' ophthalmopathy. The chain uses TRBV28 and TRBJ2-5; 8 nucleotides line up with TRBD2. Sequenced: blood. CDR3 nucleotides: TGTGCCAGCAGACCGGGACTAGAAGAGACCCAGTACTTC. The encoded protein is CASRPGLEETQYF.